The 30 T cell receptor beta chains below were found in one sample sequenced in a study of blood T cell repertoires in COVID-19. The repertoire was sequenced with immunoSEQ multiplex PCR; TCRdb's copy has only in-frame clones and lacks some. The data show about 360,000 clones, around 83% seen once. Sequencing input: peripheral blood. These receptors all come from a man aged 25 to 45 with active or convalescent COVID-19.

The chain recombines TRBV10-3 with TRBJ2-1; TRBD2 matches 7 bases. Germline V CDR1 and CDR2: ENHRY, SYGVKD. V shed 6 bases and J 9 bases; nucleotides not matched to a gene: 20. This CDR3 spans 17 amino acids. The CDR3 nucleotides read TGTGCCATCAGCAAAGAACCTCGGGAGGCCATGGGTGCTGAGCAGTTCTTC. Protein sequence: CAISKEPREAMGAEQFF.

This clone showed up just once. V is TRBV5-4 and J is TRBJ2-2; 7 bases agree with TRBD2. V lost 2 bases and J lost 5; bases outside the gene matches: 3. The CDR3 covers 14 residues. Germline CDR1 SGHNT, CDR2 YYREEE (reference sequence). CDR3 in amino acids: CASSFGGGTGELFF. CDR3 bases: TGTGCCAGCAGCTTTGGGGGAGGGACCGGGGAGCTGTTTTTT. The whole variable domain, remainder taken from reference TRBV5-4 and TRBJ2-2, is ETGVTQSPTHLIKTRGQQVTLRCSSQSGHNTVSWYQQALGQGPQFIFQYYREEENGRGNFPPRFSGLQFPNYSSELNVNALELDDSALYLCASSFGGGTGELFFGEGSRLTVL.

As concerns this clone: Distinct nucleotide sequences in the sample also encode this CDR3. The chain has TRBV28 and TRBJ1-1, with unresolved D. Germline-derived CDR1 and CDR2 are MDHEN and SYDVKM. The CDR3 has 11 amino acids. V was pared by 6 bases and J by 2 bases, with 4 bases between. CDR3 coding DNA: TGTGCCAGCAGGGCAAACACTGAAGCTTTCTTT. This sequence encodes CASRANTEAFF.

The chain recombines TRBV19 with TRBJ2-1; 10 bases are shared with TRBD2. The germline V gene has CDR1 LNHDA and CDR2 SQIVND (reference sequence). V shed 1 base and J 6 bases; nucleotides not matched to a gene: 6. The CDR3 totals 16 residues. The CDR3 region has the DNA TGTGCCAGTAGTATAGCCCGGGCTAGCGGGAGCAATGAGCAGTTCTTC. Protein sequence: CASSIARASGSNEQFF.

The sample holds a few counts of this clone. This rearrangement joins TRBV11-3 to TRBJ2-1; D is perhaps TRBD1 (5 bases). The germline V gene has CDR1 SGHNT and CDR2 YENEEA. V was cut by 5 bases and J by 0 bases, with 14 bases left in between. The CDR3 contains 16 residues. DNA for the CDR3: TGTGCCAGCAGCACCCAGGGCAGGAGCTCCTACAATGAGCAGTTCTTC. This gives the protein CASSTQGRSSYNEQFF.

V gene TRBV12-3 or TRBV12-4 combines with J gene TRBJ2-7, with D perhaps TRBD2 (6 bases). V dropped 5 bases and J dropped 7 bases, with 15 bases sitting between them. This CDR3 region has 13 residues. In DNA, the CDR3 is TGTGCCAGCAGTCCCGGGACTCCTTTAGAGCAGTACTTC. It is translated as CASSPGTPLEQYF.

CDR3 nucleotide sequence: TGTGCCAGCAGCTGGGGCGCGGTCAGCGAGACCCAGTACTTC. This translates into CASSWGAVSETQYF. The chain employs TRBV7-2 and TRBJ2-5, with D possibly being TRBD1 (5 bases). CDR3 length: 14 residues. CDR1 and CDR2 from the germline V gene are SGHTA and FQGNSA. Between the trimmed V and J ends, which lost 4 bases and 5 bases, there was a span of 14 bases.

The chain has TRBV28 and TRBJ2-7; 8 bases fit TRBD1. The CDR3 covers 14 residues. CDR1 is MDHEN, CDR2 SYDVKM, per germline. V was clipped by 6 bases and J by 3 bases; unmatched bases: 7. CDR3 in DNA: TGTGCCAGCAGAACCGGACAGGGAGTCTACGAGCAGTACTTC. Translated, it gives CASRTGQGVYEQYF.

This clone has just a few counts. The chain has TRBV18 and TRBJ1-5; D not certain. Deletions cut 4 bases from V and 7 bases from J, with 11 bases between. The germline V gene has CDR1 KGHSH and CDR2 LQKENI. The CDR3 length is 13 residues. CDR3 protein: CASSQTDGQPQHF. In DNA form, the CDR3 reads TGTGCCAGCTCACAGACCGACGGGCAGCCCCAGCATTTT.

V is TRBV12-3 or TRBV12-4 and J is TRBJ1-5, with unresolved D. CDR3 size: 13 residues. V shed 6 bases and J shed 7 bases, with 13 bases lying between them. CDR3 loop: CASRSTPVQPQHF. The CDR3 DNA reads TGTGCCAGCAGATCGACACCAGTCCAGCCCCAGCATTTT.

The chain employs TRBV19 and TRBJ1-1; D gene unclear. Germline loops: CDR1 LNHDA, CDR2 SQIVND (reference sequence). The CDR3 runs to 13 residues. The V and J ends lost 7 bases and 4 bases respectively, with 13 bases between them. The CDR3 loop reads CASTKGGATEAFF. CDR3 DNA: TGTGCCAGTACCAAGGGAGGTGCCACTGAAGCTTTCTTT.

This rearrangement joins TRBV27 to TRBJ1-5; D remains ambiguous. The ends were cut back, 7 bases at V and 1 base at J, with 14 bases in the middle. Germline assignment: CDR1 MNHEY and CDR2 SMNVEV (reference sequence). The length of the CDR3 is 15 residues. CDR3 sequence (DNA): TGTGCCAGCACCGGAGATCTTGGGAGCAATCAGCCCCAGCATTTT. As protein: CASTGDLGSNQPQHF.

This chain uses TRBV6-5 with TRBJ1-5; TRBD1 aligns across 7 bases. The CDR3 has 15 amino acids. After removal of 2 bases from V and 1 base from J, the junction contained 2 bases not matched to a gene. Germline CDR1 is MNHEY and CDR2 is SVGAGI. The CDR3 DNA sequence: TGTGCCAGCAGTTACCGAGGGGGCAGCAATCAGCCCCAGCATTTT. Amino acids: CASSYRGGSNQPQHF.

This clone occurred many times. The CDR3 reads CASSYSARADSLYEQYF. CDR3 DNA sequence: TGTGCCAGCAGTTACTCGGCGCGGGCGGACAGCCTTTACGAGCAGTACTTC. This chain joins TRBV6-2 or TRBV6-3 and TRBJ2-7, with D tentatively TRBD1 (6 bases). Trimming shortened V by 0 bases and J by 4 bases, and 19 bases separated the two germline ends. Germline lookup yields CDR1 MNHEY and CDR2 SVGEGT. This CDR3 is 17 amino acids long.

This chain connects TRBV7-9 to TRBJ1-1, with D perhaps matching TRBD1 (5 bases). V was shortened by 4 bases and J by 4 bases, with 10 bases between the two germline ends. Germline-derived CDR1 and CDR2 are SEHNR and FQNEAQ (reference sequence). This CDR3 region has 13 residues. The CDR3 region has the DNA TGTGCCAGCAGCTCCTCAGGGTTCACTGAAGCTTTCTTT. This encodes CASSSSGFTEAFF.

The rearrangement links TRBV7-9 to TRBJ2-7, with TRBD2 as a possible D gene (5 bases). Trimming removed 10 bases at V and 3 bases at J, with 13 bases between. Germline values: CDR1 SEHNR, CDR2 FQNEAQ (reference sequence). The CDR3 runs to 12 residues. The CDR3 sequence: CATRGNGYEQYF. The CDR3 bases are TGTGCCACCCGAGGGAACGGCTACGAGCAGTACTTC.

The chain joins TRBV29-1 to TRBJ1-2, with 9 nucleotides matching TRBD1. Germline-derived CDR1 and CDR2 are SQVTM and ANQGSEA. The junction had 1 base not matched to a gene; V was cut back by 6 bases and J by 2 bases. The CDR3 sequence is 12 residues long. As DNA, the CDR3 is TGCAGCGTGGGGACAGGGAACTATGGCTACACCTTC. Its protein product is CSVGTGNYGYTF.

V usage is TRBV6-2 or TRBV6-3 and J usage is TRBJ1-1; 9 positions match TRBD1. This CDR3 region has 14 residues. Germline CDR1 is MNHEY and CDR2 is SVGEGT. The V segment lost 0 bases and the J segment 9 bases; nucleotides outside the gene matches: 5. The CDR3: CASSYSGGTGKAFF. The CDR3 bases are TGTGCCAGCAGTTACTCGGGGGGGACAGGGAAAGCTTTCTTT.

The gene calls are TRBV11-2 and TRBJ2-3, with unresolved D. Germline CDR1 is SGHAT and CDR2 is FQNNGV. The length of the CDR3 is 12 residues. Trimming shortened V by 5 bases and J by 6 bases, and 9 bases separated the two germline ends. In DNA, the CDR3 is TGTGCCAGCAGCCCCGCAGCGGATACGCAGTATTTT. This codes for CASSPAADTQYF.

The V gene is TRBV7-2, the J gene TRBJ2-1, with TRBD2 matching 8 bases. The germline CDR1 and CDR2 sequences are SGHTA and FQGNSA. This CDR3 has 16 residues. V lost 1 base, J lost 4 bases, and 6 bases stayed unmatched. The DNA for the CDR3 is TGTGCCAGCAGCTTAGACCCGGGAGGGCCGTACAATGAGCAGTTCTTC. The encoded protein is CASSLDPGGPYNEQFF.

The chain combines TRBV27 with TRBJ2-7; TRBD1 matches 10 bases. Germline-derived CDR1 and CDR2 are MNHEY and SMNVEV (reference sequence). The CDR3 extends over 16 amino acids. Germline trimming cut 6 bases from V and 7 bases from J; bases unmatched to any gene: 15. CDR3 in DNA: TGTGCCAGCAGCCTGGGACCCGGGACAGGGGCTCGGGAGCAGTACTTC. Protein sequence: CASSLGPGTGAREQYF.

The chain links TRBV7-9 to TRBJ2-6; no definite D call. The CDR3 spans 15 residues. With 0 bases removed from V and 2 bases from J, the gap between germline ends came to 5 bases. Germline V CDR1 and CDR2: SEHNR, FQNEAQ (reference sequence). The CDR3 protein is CASSLASPGANVLTF. DNA for the CDR3: TGTGCCAGCAGCTTAGCGAGCCCTGGGGCCAACGTCCTGACTTTC. Using reference TRBV7-9 and TRBJ2-6 for the parts outside the CDR3, the full variable domain is DTGVSQNPRHKITKRGQNVTFRCDPISEHNRLYWYRQTLGQGPEFLTYFQNEAQLEKSRLLSDRFSAERPKGSFSTLEIQRTEQGDSAMYLCASSLASPGANVLTFGAGSRLTVL.

This chain links TRBV5-1 with TRBJ2-6; D unresolved. V dropped 0 bases and J dropped 0 bases, with 4 bases sitting between them. Germline CDR1 and CDR2: SGHRS and YFSETQ. CDR3 size: 15 residues. CDR3 sequence reads: CASSLVLSGANVLTF. CDR3 nucleotide sequence: TGCGCCAGCAGCTTGGTTCTCTCTGGGGCCAACGTCCTGACTTTC.

This clone was picked up one time. The chain links TRBV27 to TRBJ2-2, with 7 bases aligning to TRBD2. After removal of 6 bases from V and 5 bases from J, the junction contained 12 bases not matched to a gene. The germline gives CDR1 MNHEY, CDR2 SMNVEV (reference sequence). CDR3 length: 16 amino acids. CDR3 region: CASRSHPAGETGELFF. CDR3 bases: TGTGCCAGCAGATCCCACCCCGCGGGAGAGACCGGGGAGCTGTTTTTT.

This chain uses TRBV7-2 with TRBJ1-4; TRBD1 agrees at 7 bases. Germline V gene sequence: CDR1 SGHTA, CDR2 FQGNSA. The CDR3 is made up of 14 amino acids. J was trimmed by 6 bases and V by 2 bases; bases with no gene match: 3. CDR3 DNA: TGTGCCAGCAGCTTACAGGGGGTGGATGAAAAACTGTTTTTT. Translation: CASSLQGVDEKLFF.

V gene TRBV10-3 combines with J gene TRBJ2-3, with TRBD2 matching over 10 bases. After removal of 4 bases from V and 1 base from J, the junction contained 8 bases not matched to a gene. This CDR3 has 17 residues. Per the germline V gene, CDR1 is ENHRY and CDR2 is SYGVKD. The CDR3 spells CAISGTQRGGGTDTQYF. Written as DNA, the CDR3 is TGTGCCATCAGTGGCACTCAGCGGGGGGGCGGCACAGATACGCAGTATTTT.

A few counts support this clone. The chain is built from TRBV30 and TRBJ2-3; 10 nucleotides agree with TRBD2. Trimming cost V 3 bases and J 2 bases; bases outside gene matches: 2. Germline V gene data show CDR1 as GTSNPN and CDR2 as SVGIG (reference sequence). CDR3 size: 14 residues. CDR3 residues: CAWRLAGFTDTQYF. CDR3 DNA sequence: TGTGCCTGGAGACTAGCGGGGTTCACAGATACGCAGTATTTT.

This chain uses TRBV7-2 with TRBJ2-3; 7 nucleotides agree with TRBD1. Germline CDR1 SGHTA, CDR2 FQGNSA. The CDR3 is 15 residues long. Trimming removed 3 bases from V and 4 bases from J; junction bases left unmatched: 7. The CDR3 DNA reads as TGTGCCAGCAGCTTTACAGGACAGGTGGCAGATACGCAGTATTTT. It encodes CASSFTGQVADTQYF.

This clone showed up just a few times. CDR3 DNA sequence: TGTGCCAGCAGGCCTCGACAGGGGCGGACTGGGCAGTACTTC. Translation gives CASRPRQGRTGQYF. This chain uses TRBV27 with TRBJ2-7; 8 bases agree with TRBD1. Losses at the gene ends were 6 bases for V and 9 bases for J; bases not matched to a gene: 13. Germline lookup yields CDR1 MNHEY and CDR2 SMNVEV (reference sequence). The length of the CDR3 is 14 residues.

The chain joins TRBV5-1 to TRBJ2-3; TRBD2 aligns across 10 bases. The CDR3 totals 14 residues. Germline assignment: CDR1 SGHRS and CDR2 YFSETQ. Trimming took 1 base from V and 4 from J; bases not matched to a gene: 0. This chain's CDR3 is CASSLTSGADTQYF. The CDR3 DNA is TGCGCCAGCAGCTTGACTAGCGGGGCAGATACGCAGTATTTT.